This is a list of T cell receptor beta chains from one sample in a study of cytomegalovirus exposure and HLA in healthy donors. Produced via immunoSEQ multiplex PCR; TCRdb's table is partial and in-frame only. This sample has around 120,000 clones, with 75% to 80% found just once. The sequenced sample consisted of PBMCs. These receptors all come from a woman between 40 and 50 years old in good health and CMV-seronegative. CDR3s include the opening cysteine and the closing phenylalanine or tryptophan.

V: TRBV6-6; J: TRBJ1-3; CDR3: CASTLGGGAGNTIYF
V: TRBV4-2; J: TRBJ1-5; CDR3: CASSLDIRDQPQHF
V: TRBV4-1; J: TRBJ1-4; CDR3: CASSQLVVRRDRLLGKFF
V: TRBV4-3; J: TRBJ2-5; CDR3: CASSHPGQGETQYF
V: TRBV5-1; J: TRBJ1-1; CDR3: CASSLPGQNTEAFF
V: TRBV4-2; J: TRBJ1-5; CDR3: CASSQEGTGWKPQHF
V: TRBV5-5; J: TRBJ2-5; CDR3: CASSLMFRTGQETQYF
V: TRBV15; J: TRBJ2-3; CDR3: CATSRDRLAGGRNTQYF
V: TRBV9; J: TRBJ2-5; CDR3: CASSVGASGSGVVETQYF
V: TRBV4-1; J: TRBJ2-3; CDR3: CASSQEDRGADTQYF
V: TRBV10-3; J: TRBJ2-7; CDR3: CAISELAGGEQYF
V: TRBV2; J: TRBJ2-3; CDR3: CASQQGGGNTDTQYF
V: TRBV6-5; J: TRBJ1-4; CDR3: CASSETGSAEKLFF
V: TRBV2; J: TRBJ2-7; CDR3: CASSEISFAYEQYF